This note documents a single T cell receptor (beta chain) sequence. The antigen remains unidentified. The sample belongs to a study of T cells after yellow fever vaccination. TCRdb re-analysed the 5' RACE reads in MiXCR, keeping a single row per CDR3 protein. The table includes some 320,000 distinct CDR3 sequences, about 10% detected once. General study points: A large majority of primary-vaccination clones showed up again after the booster (around 96% CD4, almost 90% CD8). It was a weaker secondary response, yet one that peaked faster, at day 5 versus 15.

Germline V CDR1 and CDR2: SGHRS, YFSETQ. V lost 3 bases to trimming and J lost 2 bases; unmatched junction nucleotides: 11. CDR3 length equals 17 residues. This rearrangement joins TRBV5-1 to TRBJ1-3; 7 nucleotides match TRBD1. The sequenced sample was CD4+ T cells sorted from PBMCs, obtained 5 days after the yellow fever booster vaccination. The sequence derives from a man in his late teens or twenties who received the YFV17D yellow fever vaccine. The DNA for the CDR3 is TGCGCCAGCAGCTCTGGACTGGGACAGCCCGCTGGAAACACCATATATTTT. This gives the protein CASSSGLGQPAGNTIYF. The full variable domain, rest sourced from reference TRBV5-1 and TRBJ1-3, is KAGVTQTPRYLIKTRGQQVTLSCSPISGHRSVSWYQQTPGQGLQFLFEYFSETQRNKGNFPGRFSGRQFSNSRSEMNVSTLELGDSALYLCASSSGLGQPAGNTIYFGEGSWLTVV.